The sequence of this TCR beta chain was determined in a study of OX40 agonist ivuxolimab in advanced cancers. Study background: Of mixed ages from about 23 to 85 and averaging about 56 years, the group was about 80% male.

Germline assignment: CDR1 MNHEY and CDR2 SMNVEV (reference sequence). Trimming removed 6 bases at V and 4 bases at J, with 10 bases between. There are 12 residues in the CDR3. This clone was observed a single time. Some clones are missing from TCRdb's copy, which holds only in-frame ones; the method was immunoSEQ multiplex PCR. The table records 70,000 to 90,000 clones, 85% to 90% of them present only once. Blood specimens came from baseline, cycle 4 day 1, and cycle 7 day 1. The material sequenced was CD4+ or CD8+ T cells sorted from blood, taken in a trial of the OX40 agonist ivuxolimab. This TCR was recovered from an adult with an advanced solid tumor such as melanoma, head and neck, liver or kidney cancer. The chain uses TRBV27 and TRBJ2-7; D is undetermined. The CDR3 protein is CASSPSPYEQYF. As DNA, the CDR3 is TGTGCCAGCAGCCCAAGCCCTTACGAGCAGTACTTC.